This T cell receptor beta chain was sequenced for a study of cytomegalovirus exposure and HLA in healthy donors. Study details: There were over 350 genotyped donors. Of these, 75% to 85% fell in the genetic ancestry cluster associated with self-reported Caucasian donors. Notes on the study in general: Analyzed later, most CMV-associated TCR beta chains appeared HLA-restricted. Owing to their indistinguishability, certain V segments, notably TRBV6-2 and TRBV6-3, were excluded. A later analysis associated around 17,000 TCR beta sequences with HLA alleles at a 0.05 false discovery rate.

For this clone: Its matching antigen is unknown.

The PCR contained 60 Vbeta and 13 Jbeta primers. The protocol was immunoSEQ multiplex PCR, while the TCRdb copy is restricted to in-frame clones and leaves out a portion. The sample holds 150,000 to 200,000 clones, 70% seen once. Germline loops: CDR1 SGHRS, CDR2 YFSETQ. The length of the CDR3 is 16 residues. V shed 2 bases and J 7 bases; nucleotides not matched to a gene: 13. The V gene is TRBV5-1, the J gene TRBJ2-7; 9 positions match TRBD1. This receptor was taken from a man between 18 and 35 years old in good health and CMV-seropositive. Sample: PBMCs. CDR3 residues: CASSFWRGQGPREQYV. In DNA form, the CDR3 reads TGCGCCAGCAGCTTTTGGCGGGGACAGGGACCTCGAGAGCAGTACGTC.